A single sample is the source of the 29 T cell receptor beta chains below, sequenced in a study of long-term antiretroviral therapy in people with HIV. Version v3.0 of the immunoSEQ assay was performed at survey level. Sequenced by immunoSEQ multiplex PCR; TCRdb stores in-frame clones only, minus some. Counted here are 15,000 to 20,000 clones, 80% to 90% occurring once; the ten biggest clones make up about 8.3%. Source: unsorted PBMCs, taken 4.2 years after starting antiretroviral therapy. The source of these receptors is a man aged 45-65 years with HIV.

This clone was counted a single time. The CDR3 region is CASSSSPPGEANEKLFF. In DNA, the CDR3 is TGTGCCAGCAGTTCGTCTCCCCCAGGGGAGGCTAATGAAAAACTGTTTTTT. V and J are TRBV27 and TRBJ1-4, with D possibly being TRBD1 (6 bases). Germline CDR1 reads MNHEY; CDR2 reads SMNVEV (reference sequence). The CDR3 is 17 residues long. V lost 4 bases, J lost 3 bases, and 18 bases lay in between.

The rearrangement uses TRBV9 and TRBJ1-2; D remains ambiguous. CDR3 length equals 12 residues. Trimming took 0 bases from V and 4 from J, leaving 4 bases between them. Germline CDR1 reads SGDLS; CDR2 reads YYNGEE. CDR3 sequence: CASSVAGYGYTF. DNA of the CDR3: TGTGCCAGCAGCGTAGCCGGCTATGGCTACACCTTC.

The chain couples TRBV30 to TRBJ2-2; D may be TRBD2 (7 bases). The CDR3 length is 12 residues. The germline gives CDR1 GTSNPN, CDR2 SVGIG (reference sequence). The CDR3 sequence is CSGGGDTGELFF. DNA for the CDR3: TGTTCCGGAGGGGGGGACACCGGGGAGCTGTTTTTT.

The V call is TRBV4-2, the J call TRBJ2-3, with 8 bases matching TRBD1. This CDR3 has 15 amino acids. The germline V gene has CDR1 LGHNA and CDR2 YNFKEQ. J was trimmed by 2 bases and V by 5 bases; bases with no gene match: 6. The CDR3 loop reads CASSFGQGLTDTQYF. The CDR3 DNA reads as TGTGCCAGCAGCTTTGGACAGGGACTCACAGATACGCAGTATTTT.

This clone was observed a handful of times. This chain uses TRBV5-4 with TRBJ1-4; D is perhaps TRBD1 (5 bases). Trimming pared 4 bases from V and 2 bases from J, leaving 9 bases between. CDR3 length equals 14 residues. Germline CDR1 is SGHNT and CDR2 is YYREEE (reference sequence). CDR3 bases: TGTGCCAGCAGCCGACGGGACACTAATGAAAAACTGTTTTTT. It translates to CASSRRDTNEKLFF.

The chain uses TRBV14 and TRBJ2-2; tentatively, D is TRBD2 (5 bases). The CDR3 spans 16 residues. Germline loops: CDR1 SGHDN, CDR2 FVKESK. V lost 4 bases to trimming and J lost 2 bases, with 14 bases between them. In DNA, the CDR3 is TGTGCCAGCAGCCGTCAGGCGGGTTTTAACACCGGGGAGCTGTTTTTT. It yields the protein CASSRQAGFNTGELFF.

The chain has TRBV11-2 and TRBJ1-3; D is perhaps TRBD1 (5 bases). CDR3 length: 13 residues. Trimming shortened V by 3 bases and J by 7 bases, and 10 bases separated the two germline ends. Germline V gene lookup returns CDR1 SGHAT and CDR2 FQNNGV. The CDR3 loop is CASSFQGQNTIYF. The CDR3 DNA reads TGTGCCAGCAGCTTCCAGGGTCAGAACACCATATATTTT.

Concerning this clone: Other DNA sequences within the sample encode an identical CDR3. J is TRBJ2-7 and V is TRBV5-1, with D unresolved. Germline lookup yields CDR1 SGHRS and CDR2 YFSETQ. The ends were cut back, 0 bases at V and 3 bases at J, with 7 bases in the middle. The CDR3 is 13 residues long. The CDR3 region is CASSLGAGYEQYF. CDR3 bases: TGCGCCAGCAGCTTGGGGGCAGGCTACGAGCAGTACTTC. Using reference TRBV5-1 and TRBJ2-7 for the parts outside the CDR3, the full variable domain is KAGVTQTPRYLIKTRGQQVTLSCSPISGHRSVSWYQQTPGQGLQFLFEYFSETQRNKGNFPGRFSGRQFSNSRSEMNVSTLELGDSALYLCASSLGAGYEQYFGPGTRLTVT.

The V gene is TRBV19, the J gene TRBJ1-5, with 7 bases lining up with TRBD1. This CDR3 comprises 14 residues. Germline values: CDR1 LNHDA, CDR2 SQIVND (reference sequence). V gave up 5 bases and J gave up 6 bases; unmatched junction bases: 7. This chain's CDR3 is CASSLTTGTQPQHF. DNA for the CDR3: TGTGCCAGTAGTCTGACGACAGGGACTCAGCCCCAGCATTTT.

The chain links TRBV29-1 to TRBJ1-2, with D maybe TRBD1 (5 bases). With 2 bases removed from V and 7 bases from J, the gap between germline ends came to 20 bases. The CDR3 is 15 residues long. Germline CDR1 reads SQVTM; CDR2 reads ANQGSEA. This chain's CDR3 is CSVEPLGETMGGYTF. In nucleotides, the CDR3 is TGCAGCGTTGAACCGTTGGGGGAGACTATGGGTGGCTACACCTTC.

This clone was detected only once. The chain joins TRBV15 to TRBJ2-3, with 11 bases matching TRBD2. After removal of 5 bases from V and 6 bases from J, the junction contained 7 bases not matched to a gene. Germline V CDR1 and CDR2: LNHNV, YYDKDF (reference sequence). The CDR3 loop spans 15 amino acids. This CDR3 reads CATSLFSGGADTQYF. For the CDR3, the DNA is TGTGCCACCAGCCTATTTAGCGGGGGGGCCGATACGCAGTATTTT.

The genes are TRBV27 and TRBJ1-3, with D possibly TRBD1 on 5 matching bases. V lost 8 bases to trimming and J lost 4 bases, with 18 bases between them. Germline-derived CDR1 and CDR2 are MNHEY and SMNVEV (reference sequence). This CDR3 comprises 15 residues. In nucleotides, the CDR3 is TGTGCCAGCTCTCTAGGAGGGGCGCAAGGAAACACCATATATTTT. It specifies CASSLGGAQGNTIYF.

V and J are TRBV7-9 and TRBJ1-6, with D uncertain. V was cut by 1 base and J by 6 bases, with 7 bases left in between. This CDR3 contains 14 residues. Germline values: CDR1 SEHNR, CDR2 FQNEAQ (reference sequence). The CDR3 loop reads CASSLVGPNSPLHF. The CDR3 region has the DNA TGTGCCAGCAGCTTAGTAGGCCCTAATTCACCCCTCCACTTT.

This chain uses TRBV28 with TRBJ2-7; TRBD1 agrees at 8 bases. There are 11 residues in the CDR3. With V trimmed by 8 bases and J by 11 bases, 8 bases remained unmatched. Germline V lookup: CDR1 MDHEN, CDR2 SYDVKM. In DNA, the CDR3 is TGTGCCAGCCAAGGGGGACAGGTTAAGTACTTC. This encodes CASQGGQVKYF.

The chain links TRBV4-1 to TRBJ1-6; maybe TRBD1 (6 bases). The CDR3 runs 14 residues. The ends were cut back, 1 base at V and 5 bases at J, with 6 bases in the middle. CDR1 and CDR2 (germline): MGHRA, YSYEKL. The CDR3 region is CASSQGTDNSPLHF. The DNA for the CDR3 is TGCGCCAGCAGCCAAGGGACAGATAATTCACCCCTCCACTTT.

The chain joins TRBV6-5 to TRBJ2-7; D is tentatively TRBD1 or TRBD2 (5 bases each). The V end was cut by 6 bases, the J end by 0 bases, with 12 bases between. This CDR3 comprises 14 residues. In germline, CDR1 is MNHEY, CDR2 SVGAGI. The CDR3 nucleotides read TGTGCCAGCAGGGGACGGTTTACCTCCTACGAGCAGTACTTC. Translation: CASRGRFTSYEQYF.

The chain is built from TRBV5-1 and TRBJ2-2; the D is unclear. Germline lookup yields CDR1 SGHRS and CDR2 YFSETQ. Trimming took 0 bases from V and 3 from J, leaving 6 bases between them. The CDR3 consists of 14 residues. The CDR3: CASSLGVDTGELFF. CDR3 nucleotides: TGCGCCAGCAGCTTGGGTGTTGACACCGGGGAGCTGTTTTTT.

The chain carries TRBV6-6 and TRBJ2-7, with 8 bases that match TRBD1. Germline V lookup: CDR1 MNHNY, CDR2 SVGAGI (reference sequence). V shed 2 bases, J shed 4 bases, and the junction held 4 bases outside the gene matches. The length of the CDR3 is 14 residues. The CDR3 DNA follows: TGTGCCAGCAGTTACGCGGGACAGGAGTACGAGCAGTACTTC. Amino acids: CASSYAGQEYEQYF.

The chain employs TRBV4-3 and TRBJ1-6; no clear D gene. CDR1 and CDR2 (germline): LGHNA, YSLEER. The V gene lost 1 base and the J gene lost 1 base, with 11 bases spanning the gap. The CDR3 is 17 amino acids. CDR3: CASSQVRSGSYNSPLHF. In DNA, the CDR3 is TGCGCCAGCAGCCAAGTTCGCAGTGGGTCCTATAATTCACCCCTCCACTTT.

V is TRBV4-3 and J is TRBJ2-3; 8 bases align to TRBD1. V shed 0 bases and J 0 bases; nucleotides not matched to a gene: 8. The CDR3 is made up of 18 amino acids. Per germline, CDR1 LGHNA and CDR2 YSLEER. CDR3 bases: TGCGCCAGCAGCCAAGAGAGCCGGACAGGGACTAGCACAGATACGCAGTATTTT. It translates to CASSQESRTGTSTDTQYF.

This rearrangement joins TRBV11-2 to TRBJ2-2; TRBD1 might be the D (6 bases). V shed 5 bases and J shed 7 bases, with 14 bases lying between them. The CDR3 consists of 14 residues. The V gene's germline CDR1 is SGHAT and CDR2 FQNNGV. Here the CDR3 reads CASSLSQGIGELFF. CDR3 nucleotides: TGTGCCAGCAGCCTTTCACAGGGTATCGGGGAGCTGTTTTTT. Complete variable domain (other parts from reference TRBV11-2 and TRBJ2-2): EAGVAQSPRYKIIEKRQSVAFWCNPISGHATLYWYQQILGQGPKLLIQFQNNGVVDDSQLPKDRFSAERLKGVDSTLKIQPAKLEDSAVYLCASSLSQGIGELFFGEGSRLTVL.

The J gene is TRBJ2-7, the V gene TRBV7-2; D may be TRBD1 or TRBD2 (6 bases each). CDR1 is SGHTA and CDR2 is FQGNSA in the germline V gene. The CDR3 contains 11 residues. Between the trimmed V and J ends, which lost 8 bases and 5 bases, there was a span of 10 bases. CDR3 amino acids: CASGGPNEQYF. DNA for the CDR3: TGTGCCAGCGGGGGGCCGAACGAGCAGTACTTC.

This clone has just one count. The chain couples TRBV27 to TRBJ2-6; 7 nucleotides align to TRBD2. The V and J ends lost 7 bases and 2 bases, in that order; junction bases with no gene match: 5. CDR3 length equals 15 residues. Germline CDR1 and CDR2: MNHEY and SMNVEV (reference sequence). The CDR3 sequence: CASTNRGAGANVLTF. Here the CDR3 DNA reads TGTGCCAGCACCAACCGGGGGGCTGGGGCCAACGTCCTGACTTTC. Drawing the rest from reference TRBV27 and TRBJ2-6, the complete variable domain is EAQVTQNPRYLITVTGKKLTVTCSQNMNHEYMSWYRQDPGLGLRQIYYSMNVEVTDKGDVPEGYKVSRKEKRNFPLILESPSPNQTSLYFCASTNRGAGANVLTFGAGSRLTVL.

The gene calls are TRBV7-2 and TRBJ2-7; D is ambiguous. There are 14 residues in the CDR3. Trimming removed 2 bases from V and 3 bases from J, with 11 bases in between. Looked up from germline, CDR1 is SGHTA and CDR2 is FQGNSA. The CDR3 bases are TGTGCCAGCAGCTTAACCAGATCAATCTACGAGCAGTACTTC. Amino acids: CASSLTRSIYEQYF.

The CDR3 sequence is CASSTPRDEKLFF. The CDR3 nucleotides are TGTGCCAGCAGCACACCCAGGGATGAAAAACTGTTTTTT. This chain uses TRBV11-2 with TRBJ1-4, with D possibly matching TRBD1 (5 bases). The CDR3 is made up of 13 amino acids. Germline CDR1 is SGHAT and CDR2 is FQNNGV. V gave up 5 bases and J gave up 6 bases, with 10 bases separating them.

This sequence joins TRBV15 and TRBJ1-4; D might be TRBD1 (6 bases). V was pared by 0 bases and J by 8 bases, with 13 bases between. The CDR3 contains 15 residues. Germline V lookup: CDR1 LNHNV, CDR2 YYDKDF (reference sequence). The CDR3 DNA follows: TGTGCCACCAGCAGAGATCAACAGGGCGGGGAAAAACTGTTTTTT. Translated, it gives CATSRDQQGGEKLFF.

The chain carries TRBV4-3 and TRBJ1-2; D possibly corresponds to TRBD1 (6 bases). The CDR3 consists of 15 residues. Per germline, CDR1 LGHNA and CDR2 YSLEER. Trimming stripped 0 bases from V and 4 bases from J, with 12 bases between. The CDR3 spells CASSQDRGATYGYTF. The DNA for the CDR3 is TGCGCCAGCAGCCAAGATAGGGGGGCCACCTATGGCTACACCTTC.

This clone has just a few counts. The chain combines TRBV7-9 with TRBJ2-7; D perhaps matches TRBD2 (7 bases). Trimming removed 7 bases at V and 3 bases at J, with 10 bases between. Germline CDR1 and CDR2: SEHNR and FQNEAQ (reference sequence). The CDR3 spans 12 residues. CDR3 residues: CASTGEGYEQYF. In DNA, the CDR3 is TGTGCCAGCACAGGGGAGGGCTACGAGCAGTACTTC.

The V gene is TRBV2, the J gene TRBJ2-2; TRBD2 might be the D (7 bases). The CDR3 contains 15 residues. Germline CDR1 reads SNHLY; CDR2 reads FYNNEI. Trimming removed 8 bases from V and 2 bases from J, with 15 bases in between. CDR3 DNA sequence: TGTGCCAGCCGGGAGGACAGACTAAACACCGGGGAGCTGTTTTTT. As protein: CASREDRLNTGELFF.